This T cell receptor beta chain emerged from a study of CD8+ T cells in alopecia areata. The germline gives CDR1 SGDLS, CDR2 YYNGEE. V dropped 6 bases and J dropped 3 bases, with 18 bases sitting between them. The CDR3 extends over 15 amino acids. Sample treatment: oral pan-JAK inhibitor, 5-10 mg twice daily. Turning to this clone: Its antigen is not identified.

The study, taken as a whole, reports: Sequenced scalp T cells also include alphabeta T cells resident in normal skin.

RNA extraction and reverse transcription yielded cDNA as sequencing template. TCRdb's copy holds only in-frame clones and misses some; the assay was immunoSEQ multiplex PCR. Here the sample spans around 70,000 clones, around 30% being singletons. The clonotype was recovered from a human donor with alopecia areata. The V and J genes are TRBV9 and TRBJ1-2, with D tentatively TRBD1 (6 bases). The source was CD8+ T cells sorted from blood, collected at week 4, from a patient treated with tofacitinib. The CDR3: CASTPRDINYYGYTF. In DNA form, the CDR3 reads TGTGCCAGCACCCCTCGGGACATCAATTACTATGGCTACACCTTC.